These T cell receptor beta chains were read from a single sample in a study of CD8 T cells in ankylosing spondylitis. From the 5' RACE reads, TCRdb called clonotypes with MiXCR, one entry per CDR3 protein. The table records fewer than 750,000 distinct CDR3 sequences, around 20% of them present only once. Specimen: blood, either unsorted or a sorted T cell fraction (not recorded which). Source of these receptors: a male donor with ankylosing spondylitis. Both conserved end residues are part of each CDR3. A D gene is named only where the DNA matches it firmly. Part of the rows lack a size; the others show once, few, many or a class for expanded clones.

J gene	V gene	clone size	D gene	CDR3 DNA	CDR3 protein
TRBJ2-2	TRBV10-3	few	NA	TGTGCCACTCAGAATAACCAGAACACCGGGGAGCTGTTTTTT	CATQNNQNTGELFF
TRBJ1-1	TRBV2	NA	NA	TGTGCCAGCAGTACACAGGGTCCAGCTTTCTTT	CASSTQGPAFF
TRBJ1-1	TRBV5-5	many	NA	TGTGCCAGCAGCTCGCAGGGGAGGACTGAAGCTTTCTTT	CASSSQGRTEAFF
TRBJ2-5	TRBV12-3/TRBV12-4	NA	NA	TGTGCCAGCAGTGCCCGGGTTGGCTCAACCCAGTACTTC	CASSARVGSTQYF
TRBJ2-3	TRBV4-1	few	TRBD2	TGCGCCAGCAGCCATCCGGGACTAGCAGGGAGGGAAGATACGCAGTATTTT	CASSHPGLAGREDTQYF
TRBJ1-6	TRBV27	many	NA	TGTGCCAGCAGCTATCAGGGGTCGCGGTCACCCCTCCACTTT	CASSYQGSRSPLHF
TRBJ2-5	TRBV5-1	NA	NA	TGCGCCAGCAGCTTGTCCCCTAACAAGAAAGAGACCCAGTACTTC	CASSLSPNKKETQYF
TRBJ2-1	TRBV10-3	NA	NA	TGTGCCATCAGTGAGTCCGCGGGACAGTCCAATGAGCAGTTCTTC	CAISESAGQSNEQFF
TRBJ1-1	TRBV5-1	NA	TRBD1	TGCGCCAGCAGCTGGGGGGACAGTGGAAACACTGAAGCTTTCTTT	CASSWGDSGNTEAFF
TRBJ1-1	TRBV7-8	few	NA	TGTGCCAGCAGCTTAGAAGAAGGGTGGCACGAGGGGCCAGCTTTCTTT	CASSLEEGWHEGPAFF
TRBJ1-5	TRBV10-3	NA	NA	TGTGCCATCAGTGAGTCTCCGATAAGTCGCAATCAGCCCCAGCATTTT	CAISESPISRNQPQHF
TRBJ2-2	TRBV30	few	TRBD1	TGTGCCTGGAGTGTGCAGGGGGCCGACACCGGGGAGCTGTTTTTT	CAWSVQGADTGELFF
TRBJ1-6	TRBV6-1	NA	NA	TGTGCCAGCAGCCAGGGTTCCTATAATTCACCCCTCCACTTT	CASSQGSYNSPLHF
TRBJ2-2	TRBV28	few	NA	TGTGCCAGCAACCAACTAGAGGGTTGGGCCACCGGGGAGCTGTTTTTT	CASNQLEGWATGELFF
TRBJ2-7	TRBV25-1	NA	TRBD1	TGTGCCAGCAGTGCCTTTGGACAGGGCTACTCCTACGAGCAGTACTTC	CASSAFGQGYSYEQYF